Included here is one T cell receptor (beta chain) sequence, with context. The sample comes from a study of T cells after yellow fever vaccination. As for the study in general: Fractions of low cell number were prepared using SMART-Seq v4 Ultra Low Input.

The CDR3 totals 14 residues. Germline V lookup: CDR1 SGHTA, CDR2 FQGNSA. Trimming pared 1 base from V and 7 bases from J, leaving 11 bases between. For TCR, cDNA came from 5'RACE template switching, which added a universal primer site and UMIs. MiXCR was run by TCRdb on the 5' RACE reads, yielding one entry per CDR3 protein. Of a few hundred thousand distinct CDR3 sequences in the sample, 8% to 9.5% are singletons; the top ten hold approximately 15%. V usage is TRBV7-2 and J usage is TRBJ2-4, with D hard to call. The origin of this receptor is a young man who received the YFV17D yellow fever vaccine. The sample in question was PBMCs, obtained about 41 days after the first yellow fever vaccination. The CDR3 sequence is CASSLESGGNIQYF. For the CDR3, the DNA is TGTGCCAGCAGCTTAGAATCGGGTGGCAACATTCAGTACTTC. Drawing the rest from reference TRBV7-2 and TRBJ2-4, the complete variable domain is GAGVSQSPSNKVTEKGKDVELRCDPISGHTALYWYRQSLGQGLEFLIYFQGNSAPDKSGLPSDRFSAERTGGSVSTLTIQRTQQEDSAVYLCASSLESGGNIQYFGAGTRLSVL.